This T cell receptor beta chain was profiled in a study of blood T cell repertoires in COVID-19. V gave up 0 bases and J gave up 0 bases, with 18 bases separating them. In germline, CDR1 is SGHVS, CDR2 FQNEAQ. This CDR3 comprises 18 residues. Authors' methods: Nucleated cell counts were estimated from reference gene primer amplification. Assay used: immunoSEQ multiplex PCR; TCRdb lists only in-frame clones, some missing. That table supplies the V and J calls and clone size; D and trimming were determined from the DNA. The table records approximately 130,000 clones, roughly 71% of them present only once.

This clonotype was obtained from a man older than 75 with acute or convalescent COVID-19. V is TRBV7-8 and J is TRBJ2-7, with no clear D. Source material: peripheral blood. CDR3 sequence reads: CASSLAIGAGASSYEQYF. The CDR3 region has the DNA TGTGCCAGCAGCTTAGCAATAGGTGCAGGCGCCAGCTCCTACGAGCAGTACTTC.